This T cell receptor (beta chain) was identified during a study of cytomegalovirus exposure and HLA in healthy donors. For the study at large: It was reported in a later analysis that the 90 to 150 validation repertoires used the same platform as the roughly 640 first-cohort repertoires. Study conclusions and caveats: Cytomegalovirus association was assigned to 150 to 200 TCR beta chains. A few chains linked to CMV were shown in vitro to be specific for CMV antigens.

In the case of this clone: Its specificity is not known.

The CDR3 totals 15 residues. Per germline, CDR1 SGHRS and CDR2 YFSETQ. V was clipped by 0 bases and J by 5 bases; unmatched bases: 3. Measured with immunoSEQ multiplex PCR; TCRdb has only the in-frame clones, and not every one. The repertoire holds 150,000 to 200,000 clones, about 89% seen once, with approximately 3% in the top ten. Sequencing used PBMCs. This sequence originates from a woman aged 18-35 years in good health and CMV-seropositive. The V call is TRBV5-1, the J call TRBJ2-1; 9 nucleotides match TRBD2. The CDR3 loop reads CASSLGSGSHNEQFF. CDR3 in DNA: TGCGCCAGCAGCTTGGGTAGCGGGAGCCACAATGAGCAGTTCTTC. The whole variable domain, remainder taken from reference TRBV5-1 and TRBJ2-1, is KAGVTQTPRYLIKTRGQQVTLSCSPISGHRSVSWYQQTPGQGLQFLFEYFSETQRNKGNFPGRFSGRQFSNSRSEMNVSTLELGDSALYLCASSLGSGSHNEQFFGPGTRLTVL.